Here is one T cell receptor beta chain with its context. The CDR3 sequence is 17 residues long. J was trimmed by 6 bases and V by 8 bases; bases with no gene match: 18. Germline V gives CDR1 MDHEN, CDR2 SYDVKM. TCRdb's table, derived via immunoSEQ multiplex PCR, lists solely in-frame clones and lacks some. The repertoire holds 40,000 to 60,000 clones, with roughly 92% as singletons. This entry belongs to a study of T cell changes during pregnancy in multiple sclerosis. The TCR originated in a female donor with multiple sclerosis, enrolled in a pregnancy study. The specimen comprised CD4+ T cells from peripheral blood mononuclear cells, sampled in the third trimester of pregnancy. The chain is built from TRBV28 and TRBJ1-2; 10 bases line up with TRBD1. CDR3 region: CASFPLDRGRQYNGYTF. DNA for the CDR3: TGTGCCAGCTTCCCGCTCGACAGGGGGCGGCAATATAATGGCTACACCTTC.